The 32 T cell receptor beta chains below come from one sample, sequenced in a study of CD8 T cells in Susac syndrome. Random hexamers were used to reverse transcribe about 0.5 to 1 ug of RNA. TCRdb re-called the immunoSEQ multiplex PCR reads with MiXCR, one entry per CDR3 protein. The sample holds 130,000 to 150,000 distinct CDR3 sequences, approximately 96% seen once. The sample comprised CD4+ T cells from PBMCs. The receptors come from a human donor with Susac syndrome.

The rearrangement uses TRBV20-1 and TRBJ1-1; the match to TRBD1 covers 7 bases. J lost 0 bases, V lost 6 bases, and 4 bases had no gene match. The germline V gene has CDR1 DFQATT and CDR2 SNEGSKA (reference sequence). The CDR3 spans 13 residues. CDR3 bases: TGCAGTGCACGGGGACAGATGAACACTGAAGCTTTCTTT. It specifies CSARGQMNTEAFF.

The V call is TRBV2, the J call TRBJ2-3, with TRBD2 identical over 10 bases. J gave up 5 bases and V 2 bases, and 13 bases lay outside the gene matches. The CDR3 loop spans 18 amino acids. Looked up from germline, CDR1 is SNHLY and CDR2 is FYNNEI. CDR3 coding DNA: TGTGCCAGCAGTGAATGGGGCCCGGGACTAGCGAACATAGATACGCAGTATTTT. Translation gives CASSEWGPGLANIDTQYF.

The chain employs TRBV5-4 and TRBJ2-6, with D unresolved. In germline, CDR1 is SGHNT, CDR2 YYREEE (reference sequence). The CDR3 is made up of 14 amino acids. V lost 3 bases and J lost 1, with 5 bases in between. The CDR3 region has the DNA TGTGCCAGCAGCTCTATTTCTGGGGCCAACGTCCTGACTTTC. It encodes CASSSISGANVLTF.

This clonotype appeared once. CDR3 coding DNA: TGTGCCAGCAGAGGCTTGCATGAAAAACTGTTTTTT. Translating it yields CASRGLHEKLFF. The rearrangement uses TRBV6-1 and TRBJ1-4; unclear D gene. Germline V gene data show CDR1 as MNHNS and CDR2 as SASEGT. The CDR3 totals 12 residues. Trimming cost V 6 bases and J 6 bases, with 8 bases left between them.

The chain couples TRBV29-1 to TRBJ1-1; 7 bases line up with TRBD1. Germline CDR1 is SQVTM and CDR2 is ANQGSEA. With V trimmed by 6 bases and J by 0 bases, 10 bases remained unmatched. This CDR3 contains 15 residues. The CDR3 DNA reads as TGCAGCGTGCTGACAGGGCCGATCATGAACACTGAAGCTTTCTTT. Translated, it gives CSVLTGPIMNTEAFF.

This chain connects TRBV7-9 to TRBJ2-5; possibly TRBD1 for D (6 bases). Germline V gives CDR1 SEHNR, CDR2 FQNEAQ (reference sequence). Trimming took off 4 bases at V and 3 bases at J, with 12 bases between the two ends. The CDR3 sequence is 14 residues long. CDR3: CASSSNRDEETQYF. CDR3 bases: TGTGCCAGCAGCTCCAACAGGGACGAAGAGACCCAGTACTTC.

This chain links TRBV20-1 with TRBJ2-3; 8 bases line up with TRBD2. This CDR3 is 12 amino acids long. Germline assignment: CDR1 DFQATT and CDR2 SNEGSKA (reference sequence). The CDR3, as DNA: TGCAGACCGGGGGGGGGCCCAGATACGCAGTATTTT. Translated: CRPGGGPDTQYF.

This sequence joins TRBV7-6 and TRBJ1-3; no clear D gene. The CDR3 covers 12 residues. The ends were cut back, 5 bases at V and 4 bases at J, with 6 bases in the middle. Germline V gene sequence: CDR1 SGHVS, CDR2 FNYEAQ. The CDR3, as DNA: TGTGCCAGCAGCCAATTCGGAAACACCATATATTTT. Translating it yields CASSQFGNTIYF.

This clonotype was recorded only once. The V and J genes are TRBV29-1 and TRBJ1-4; 7 bases are shared with TRBD1. CDR1 SQVTM and CDR2 ANQGSEA come from the germline V gene. Trimming at V came to 7 bases and at J to 7 bases, leaving 9 bases not matched to a gene. CDR3 length: 13 residues. Here the CDR3 reads CSARGTGSEKLFF. The CDR3 region has the DNA TGCAGCGCCAGGGGGACGGGAAGTGAAAAACTGTTTTTT.

The chain links TRBV29-1 to TRBJ2-7, with 7 bases aligning to TRBD1. The CDR3 is made up of 13 amino acids. The V and J ends lost 4 bases and 6 bases, in that order; junction bases with no gene match: 9. Germline CDR1 and CDR2: SQVTM and ANQGSEA. The CDR3 loop reads CSVADSGDSEQYF. The CDR3 DNA follows: TGCAGCGTTGCTGACAGTGGGGACAGCGAGCAGTACTTC.

This chain connects TRBV29-1 to TRBJ1-2; weak D call: TRBD1 (5 bases). The CDR3 has 8 residues. The V and J ends lost 4 bases and 12 bases respectively, with 6 bases between them. The germline V gene has CDR1 SQVTM and CDR2 ANQGSEA. The CDR3 reads CSVGGDTF. The CDR3, as DNA: TGCAGCGTTGGGGGGGACACCTTC.

CDR3 amino acids: CASGTSFYGYTF. As DNA, the CDR3 is TGTGCCTCCGGGACGTCATTTTATGGCTACACCTTC. The chain recombines TRBV19 with TRBJ1-2; maybe TRBD1 (5 bases). V lost 11 bases to trimming and J lost 5 bases, with 15 bases between them. The CDR3 loop spans 12 amino acids. Per germline, CDR1 LNHDA and CDR2 SQIVND (reference sequence).

The chain links TRBV2 to TRBJ2-7; D possibly corresponds to TRBD2 (6 bases). The CDR3 has 14 residues. Trimming took 2 bases from V and 5 from J, leaving 13 bases between them. CDR1 and CDR2 (germline): SNHLY, FYNNEI. The CDR3 sequence is CASSEPSGDDEQYF. The CDR3 DNA is TGTGCCAGCAGTGAACCGTCGGGGGATGACGAGCAGTACTTC.

V usage is TRBV24-1 and J usage is TRBJ1-5, with TRBD1 matching over 8 bases. This CDR3 contains 16 residues. From germline, CDR1 is KGHDR and CDR2 SFDVKD. J lost 1 base, V lost 3 bases, and 4 bases had no gene match. The CDR3 DNA is TGTGCCACCAGTGATGCAGGGGGCCGGAGCAATCAGCCCCAGCATTTT. Translated: CATSDAGGRSNQPQHF.

V gene TRBV3-1 combines with J gene TRBJ1-6, with D tentatively TRBD1 (5 bases). V was trimmed by 5 bases and J by 7 bases, leaving 15 bases between them. This CDR3 region has 15 residues. Germline V gene data show CDR1 as LGHDT and CDR2 as YNNKEL (reference sequence). The CDR3 coding sequence is TGTGCCAGCAGCAGTCCGGGACTGATGAATTCACCCCTCCACTTT. The encoded protein is CASSSPGLMNSPLHF.

V gene TRBV5-1 combines with J gene TRBJ2-7; a weak D match, TRBD1 (6 bases). Germline V gene lookup returns CDR1 SGHRS and CDR2 YFSETQ. This CDR3 spans 13 amino acids. Trimming left V 4 bases short and J 6 bases short, with 14 bases between. The CDR3 protein is CASSVDRFVEQYF. CDR3 nucleotides: TGCGCCAGCAGCGTTGACAGGTTCGTCGAGCAGTACTTC.

As for this clonotype: One junction end does not reproduce the germline sequence, and a read error may be involved. The chain links TRBV4-1 to TRBJ1-5; D unclear. Looked up from germline, CDR1 is MGHRA and CDR2 is YSYEKL. The CDR3 runs to 15 residues. The CDR3 protein is CASSQDPVGGRPQHF. The CDR3 bases are TGCGCCAGCAGTCAAGATCCAGTAGGAGGCCGGCCCCAGCATTTT.

The V and J genes are TRBV6-2 or TRBV6-3 and TRBJ2-3; D is unclear. CDR1 and CDR2 (germline): MNHEY, SVGEGT. The CDR3 extends over 15 amino acids. V lost 0 bases, J lost 0 bases, and 7 bases lay in between. The DNA for the CDR3 is TGTGCCAGCAGTTACTCGGAGACTAGCACAGATACGCAGTATTTT. It is translated as CASSYSETSTDTQYF.

J is TRBJ2-7 and V is TRBV14, with D unresolved. Trimming cost V 4 bases and J 0 bases, with 10 bases left between them. The germline gives CDR1 SGHDN, CDR2 FVKESK. This CDR3 is 14 amino acids long. DNA of the CDR3: TGTGCCAGCAGCCCCGTTGGCGACTCCTACGAGCAGTACTTC. Translation: CASSPVGDSYEQYF.

This clonotype was observed once. This chain links TRBV18 with TRBJ2-7; TRBD2 matches at 9 bases. Germline CDR1 is KGHSH and CDR2 is LQKENI. There are 16 residues in the CDR3. The trim removed 1 base at V and 5 bases at J, leaving 9 bases unmatched. CDR3 sequence (DNA): TGTGCCAGCTCACCACTCAGCGGGGGGTTTCCCGACGAGCAGTACTTC. Its translation: CASSPLSGGFPDEQYF. Variable domain in full (rest from reference TRBV18 and TRBJ2-7): NAGVMQNPRHLVRRRGQEARLRCSPMKGHSHVYWYRQLPEEGLKFMVYLQKENIIDESGMPKERFSAEFPKEGPSILRIQQVVRGDSAAYFCASSPLSGGFPDEQYFGPGTRLTVT.

This clonotype appeared once. This rearrangement joins TRBV12-3 or TRBV12-4 to TRBJ1-1; the D gene is possibly TRBD1 (6 bases). This CDR3 comprises 14 residues. Trimming took 6 bases from V and 0 from J, leaving 11 bases between them. The CDR3 spells CASRPDRMNTEAFF. The CDR3 DNA sequence: TGTGCCAGCAGGCCGGACAGAATGAACACTGAAGCTTTCTTT.

V usage is TRBV28 and J usage is TRBJ2-1; 12 bases line up with TRBD2. Germline V gene lookup returns CDR1 MDHEN and CDR2 SYDVKM. Trimming cost V 0 bases and J 9 bases; bases outside gene matches: 9. The CDR3 is made up of 17 amino acids. CDR3 DNA: TGTGCCAGCAGTTTATGGTCCCTAGCGGGAGGGCCCGGTGAGCAGTTCTTC. Its translation is CASSLWSLAGGPGEQFF.

This sequence joins TRBV7-9 and TRBJ1-5; D is undetermined. Trimming stripped 0 bases from V and 5 bases from J, with 14 bases between. CDR3 length: 16 residues. Germline V lookup: CDR1 SEHNR, CDR2 FQNEAQ (reference sequence). The CDR3 nucleotides read TGTGCCAGCAGCTTAGCGCGGGAGGTTGGGGATCAGCCCCAGCATTTT. As protein: CASSLAREVGDQPQHF.

V usage is TRBV28 and J usage is TRBJ2-7; D call uncertain. This CDR3 is 13 amino acids long. The germline V gene has CDR1 MDHEN and CDR2 SYDVKM. Trimming took off 4 bases at V and 3 bases at J, with 10 bases between the two ends. This chain's CDR3 is CASSSSGLYEQYF. DNA of the CDR3: TGTGCCAGCAGTTCTTCCGGGCTCTACGAGCAGTACTTC.

Written as DNA, the CDR3 is TGCAGTGCCTGGACAGAGGTCTACGAGCAGTACTTC. It codes for CSAWTEVYEQYF. The V gene is TRBV20-1, the J gene TRBJ2-7; D might be TRBD1 (6 bases). The CDR3 contains 12 residues. Germline loops: CDR1 DFQATT, CDR2 SNEGSKA (reference sequence). Trimming pared 6 bases from V and 3 bases from J, leaving 12 bases between.

This chain connects TRBV9 to TRBJ1-2; TRBD1 is a possible D gene (6 bases). The CDR3 has 13 residues. Between the trimmed V and J ends, which lost 3 bases and 9 bases, there was a span of 15 bases. The V gene's germline CDR1 is SGDLS and CDR2 YYNGEE. The CDR3 DNA is TGTGCCAGCAGCGGAGGACAGATTGGACGCTACACCTTC. Translated, it gives CASSGGQIGRYTF.

The V call is TRBV10-3, the J call TRBJ1-1; no reliable D call. The germline V gene encodes CDR1 ENHRY and CDR2 SYGVKD. The length of the CDR3 is 15 residues. Trimming left V 4 bases short and J 0 bases short, with 12 bases between. CDR3 in amino acids: CAISAGRGLNTEAFF. As DNA, the CDR3 is TGTGCCATCAGTGCGGGCAGAGGTTTGAACACTGAAGCTTTCTTT.

The chain employs TRBV18 and TRBJ1-1; D perhaps matches TRBD1 (6 bases). This CDR3 region has 14 residues. The V and J ends lost 5 bases and 0 bases respectively, with 10 bases between them. Germline CDR1 reads KGHSH; CDR2 reads LQKENI. The CDR3 bases are TGTGCCAGCTCAGCGGGACACTTGAACACTGAAGCTTTCTTT. Residues: CASSAGHLNTEAFF.

The J gene is TRBJ2-5, the V gene TRBV7-2, with TRBD2 matching over 10 bases. Germline V gives CDR1 SGHTA, CDR2 FQGNSA. Germline trimming cut 1 base from V and 5 bases from J; bases unmatched to any gene: 4. CDR3 size: 15 residues. CDR3 in DNA: TGTGCCAGCAGCTTAGTAGCGGGGGGCCGGGAGACCCAGTACTTC. Translated, it gives CASSLVAGGRETQYF.

The V and J genes are TRBV15 and TRBJ1-5; no definite D call. Germline CDR1 reads LNHNV; CDR2 reads YYDKDF (reference sequence). Trimming removed 0 bases from V and 7 bases from J, with 7 bases in between. The CDR3 covers 13 residues. In DNA form, the CDR3 reads TGTGCCACCAGCAGAGATCCGGGGCAGCCCCAGCATTTT. Translated: CATSRDPGQPQHF.

J is TRBJ2-7 and V is TRBV15; D may be TRBD1 or TRBD2 (6 bases each). Germline V gene data show CDR1 as LNHNV and CDR2 as YYDKDF (reference sequence). V gave up 0 bases and J gave up 2 bases, with 8 bases separating them. The CDR3 has 14 amino acids. The CDR3 reads CATSREGGTYEQYF. Written as DNA, the CDR3 is TGTGCCACCAGCAGAGAAGGGGGGACCTACGAGCAGTACTTC.

V and J are TRBV2 and TRBJ2-4; D is perhaps TRBD1 (6 bases). The germline V and J ends were trimmed by 6 bases and 8 bases, with 14 bases remaining between them. The CDR3 covers 13 residues. The germline CDR1 and CDR2 sequences are SNHLY and FYNNEI. DNA for the CDR3: TGTGCCAGCAGGGTTACAGGGCCTGACATTCAGTACTTC. It is translated as CASRVTGPDIQYF.